These 23 T cell receptor beta chains were sequenced from one sample in a study of tumor-infiltrating lymphocytes in primary liver carcinoma. The study extracted blood RNA from unsorted whole blood and also extracted germline DNA. With around 450 ng total RNA as template and a constant-region primer, TCR beta cDNA was made. Construction of TCR beta libraries relied on three successive nested multiplex PCR rounds employing slightly modified ARM-PCR. Running about 11 cycles apiece, the first two PCR rounds relied on TRBV1-TRBV30 forward primers together with a C-beta reverse primer. TCRdb re-called the multiplex PCR reads through MiXCR, storing one row per CDR3 protein. The repertoire holds approximately 330,000 distinct CDR3 sequences, 65% seen once, with about 6% in the top ten. The sequenced material came from peripheral blood. The receptors here all came from a man aged 35-49 years with primary liver carcinoma and hepatitis B virus infection.

Here the CDR3 DNA reads TGTGCCAGTAGCCGTTCCGGGACTAGCGGCGATGAGCAGTTCTTC. Its protein is CASSRSGTSGDEQFF. The chain recombines TRBV7-9 with TRBJ2-1; the match to TRBD2 covers 11 bases. With 9 bases clipped from V and 8 bases from J, the junction kept 12 bases outside the gene matches. This CDR3 contains 15 residues. Germline V gene lookup returns CDR1 SEHNR and CDR2 FQNEAQ (reference sequence).

Worth noting for this clonotype: Being one base from a much bigger clone, this may be a read error. This rearrangement joins TRBV10-3 to TRBJ2-7; tentatively, D is TRBD2 (6 bases). CDR3 length equals 15 residues. Germline values: CDR1 ENHRY, CDR2 SYGVKD. The germline V and J ends were trimmed by 4 bases and 5 bases, with 18 bases remaining between them. CDR3 sequence (DNA): TGTGCCATCAGTGGTTCTAACGGGAGTGTCGACGAGCAGTACTTC. This codes for CAISGSNGSVDEQYF.

For this clonotype: A read error is possible here, since a much larger clone lies one base away. The chain is built from TRBV5-6 and TRBJ2-1, with 9 bases fitting TRBD1. CDR1 and CDR2 from the germline V gene are SGHDT and YYEEEE. This CDR3 has 15 amino acids. CDR3 loop: CARSLFTGGYDEQFF. Written as DNA, the CDR3 is TGTGCCAGAAGCTTGTTCACAGGGGGCTACGATGAGCAGTTCTTC.

In this sample, this clonotype turned up a few times. The chain carries TRBV4-1 and TRBJ2-3; 10 bases fit TRBD2. Germline CDR1 and CDR2: MGHRA and YSYEKL. The CDR3 length is 16 residues. The V segment lost 2 bases and the J segment 5 bases; nucleotides outside the gene matches: 7. The chain's CDR3 is CASSQIERLAGDTQYF. As DNA, the CDR3 is TGCGCCAGCAGCCAAATCGAGAGACTAGCGGGAGATACGCAGTATTTT.

The chain couples TRBV28 to TRBJ2-6; D possibly corresponds to TRBD1 (6 bases). Trimming cost V 5 bases and J 0 bases, with 14 bases left between them. The CDR3 length is 17 residues. The germline V gene has CDR1 MDHEN and CDR2 SYDVKM. CDR3 residues: CASSIRQAFSGANVLTF. CDR3 bases: TGTGCCAGCAGTATACGACAGGCCTTCTCTGGGGCCAACGTCCTGACTTTC.

With respect to this clonotype: Since a much larger clone is just one base distant, this may be a read error. This rearrangement joins TRBV6-2 or TRBV6-3 to TRBJ2-1; 8 bases are shared with TRBD2. Per the germline V gene, CDR1 is MNHEY and CDR2 is SVGEGT. V shed 5 bases, J shed 8 bases, and the junction held 17 bases outside the gene matches. The CDR3 sequence is 17 residues long. CDR3 DNA: TGTGCCAGCAGTCACGCGGGTCCGGGACTAGTTAACGATGAGCAGTTCTTC. It specifies CASSHAGPGLVNDEQFF.

Worth noting for this clonotype: A single base separates this from a much larger clone, so it may be a read error. Here the CDR3 DNA reads TGTGCCAGCAGCCAAGGGACTACCCGGCAAATTTCCTACGAGCAGTACTTC. Translating gives CASSQGTTRQISYEQYF. The chain uses TRBV4-2 and TRBJ2-7, with a tentative D call TRBD2 (6 bases). CDR1 and CDR2 (germline): LGHNA, YNFKEQ. The V gene lost 1 base and the J gene lost 1 base, with 17 bases spanning the gap. This CDR3 region has 17 residues.

The genes are TRBV11-3 and TRBJ2-1; no firm D call. Per the germline V gene, CDR1 is SGHNT and CDR2 is YENEEA. CDR3 length equals 12 residues. CDR3: CACSLDTNEQFF. CDR3 DNA sequence: TGTGCATGCAGCTTAGACACCAATGAGCAGTTCTTC.

Comment on this clonotype: At one boundary the junction diverges from the germline segment, which might be a read error. The chain is built from TRBV6-1 and TRBJ2-3, with TRBD1 identical over 10 bases. CDR3 length: 15 amino acids. The germline V gene encodes CDR1 MNHNS and CDR2 SASEGT. CDR3 bases: TGTGCCAGCGGCGGAACGGACAGGGGGTTTGATACGCTGTATTTT. Its protein product is CASGGTDRGFDTLYF.

Comment on this clonotype: A read error is possible here, since a much larger clone lies one base away. The rearrangement uses TRBV6-6 and TRBJ2-2; 9 nucleotides match TRBD1. Per the germline V gene, CDR1 is MNHNY and CDR2 is SVGAGI (reference sequence). The CDR3 is 17 amino acids. The chain's CDR3 is CASSRGGTGRVAGEPFF. For the CDR3, the DNA is TGTGCCAGCAGCCGAGGCGGGACAGGGCGGGTCGCCGGGGAGCCGTTTTTT.

This chain joins TRBV4-2 and TRBJ1-4; a possible D gene is TRBD1 (5 bases). Trimming shortened V by 4 bases and J by 13 bases, and 25 bases separated the two germline ends. The CDR3 is made up of 16 amino acids. Germline assignment: CDR1 LGHNA and CDR2 YNFKEQ. Here the CDR3 DNA reads TGTGCCAGCAGCCGAGATCCGAGGGACGGAAGGGAGGGACTGTTTTTT. Translation: CASSRDPRDGREGLFF.

The table lists this clonotype with many counts. CDR3 bases: TGCAGCGTCTTCGGGACAGGGATAGCTGGAAACACCATATATTTT. It specifies CSVFGTGIAGNTIYF. The chain recombines TRBV29-1 with TRBJ1-3, with 9 bases lining up with TRBD1. This CDR3 comprises 15 residues. V lost 6 bases, J lost 2 bases, and 8 bases stayed unmatched. Looked up from germline, CDR1 is SQVTM and CDR2 is ANQGSEA.

In regard to this clonotype: The conserved phenylalanine or tryptophan is not found at the CDR3 terminus, so this likely reflects a read error. The rearrangement uses TRBV6-5 and TRBJ2-4; D not resolved. Looked up from germline, CDR1 is MNHEY and CDR2 is SVGAGI. The CDR3 totals 13 residues. This CDR3 is CPSSLDGWHIQYY. The CDR3 DNA follows: TGTCCCAGCAGTCTAGACGGATGGCACATTCAGTACTAC.

This clonotype has ten or more counts. V gene TRBV6-6 combines with J gene TRBJ1-5; weak D call: TRBD1 (6 bases). The CDR3 sequence is 15 residues long. Germline CDR1 reads MNHNY; CDR2 reads SVGAGI (reference sequence). Trimming shortened V by 9 bases and J by 0 bases, and 15 bases separated the two germline ends. CDR3 DNA: TGTGCCAGTCACTTGGGGGGCGGTAGCAATCAGCCCCAGCATTTT. Translation: CASHLGGGSNQPQHF.

A note on this clonotype: A read error may account for a junction end that differs from germline. The chain uses TRBV11-2 and TRBJ2-7; the D gene is possibly TRBD2 (5 bases). This CDR3 contains 14 residues. Germline-derived CDR1 and CDR2 are SGHAT and FQNNGV. CDR3 in amino acids: CASSKAALSYEQYF. The CDR3 DNA reads TGTGCCAGCTCCAAAGCGGCACTCTCCTACGAGCAGTATTTC.

A word on this clonotype: One junction end does not reproduce the germline sequence, and a read error may be involved. The V and J genes are TRBV10-2 and TRBJ2-1, with D hard to call. Per the germline V gene, CDR1 is WSHSY and CDR2 is SAAADI. The CDR3 length is 12 residues. The CDR3 is CTSSEPHNEQFF. As DNA, the CDR3 is TGCACCAGCAGTGAGCCCCACAATGAGCAGTTCTTC.

In regard to this clonotype: Because it lacks the conserved phenylalanine or tryptophan at the end, this CDR3 is likely a read error. Because the CDR3's place on the DNA is in doubt, the DNA is left out and the CDR3 is given as listed by TCRdb. The J gene is TRBJ2-7, the V gene TRBV6-2 or TRBV6-3; the D call TRBD1 from the table was never checked on the DNA. Germline CDR1 reads MNHEY; CDR2 reads SVGEGT. The CDR3 spans 15 residues, counting both ends. The chain's CDR3 is CASTHRGDRGYEHYL.

The V gene is TRBV11-2, the J gene TRBJ2-5; TRBD2 is a possible D gene (6 bases). The CDR3 runs to 15 residues. Deletions cut 4 bases from V and 5 bases from J, with 17 bases between. The germline gives CDR1 SGHAT, CDR2 FQNNGV. The CDR3: CASSWIGGVEETQYF. The CDR3 DNA reads as TGTGCCAGCAGCTGGATAGGAGGGGTAGAGGAGACCCAGTACTTC. The full variable domain, completed using reference TRBV11-2 and TRBJ2-5, is EAGVAQSPRYKIIEKRQSVAFWCNPISGHATLYWYQQILGQGPKLLIQFQNNGVVDDSQLPKDRFSAERLKGVDSTLKIQPAKLEDSAVYLCASSWIGGVEETQYFGPGTRLLVL.

On this clonotype itself: A much larger clone lies a single base off, so this may be a read error. The chain combines TRBV7-8 with TRBJ1-5; 8 bases are shared with TRBD1. The V gene's germline CDR1 is SGHVS and CDR2 FQNEAQ. The CDR3 has 14 amino acids. CDR3 sequence: CANSLGQGGQPQHF. CDR3 in DNA: TGTGCCAACAGCTTAGGACAGGGTGGACAGCCCCAGCATTTT.

J is TRBJ1-1 and V is TRBV11-1, with no clear D. Germline V CDR1 and CDR2: SGHAT, FQDESV (reference sequence). The CDR3 runs to 14 residues. V was trimmed by 3 bases and J by 14 bases, leaving 22 bases between them. This CDR3 reads CASSFRRGNTESFF. DNA of the CDR3: TGTGCCAGCAGCTTTCGACGGGGAAACACTGAATCCTTCTTT.

As concerns this clonotype: At one boundary the junction diverges from the germline segment, which might be a read error. V usage is TRBV5-5 and J usage is TRBJ2-1; 7 bases are a match to TRBD2. CDR1 SGHKS and CDR2 YYEKEE come from the germline V gene (reference sequence). The CDR3 runs 15 residues. The CDR3 sequence: CASNLFLAEYNEQFF. The CDR3 DNA reads as TGTGCCAGCAACTTGTTCCTAGCGGAGTACAATGAGCAGTTCTTC.

This clonotype was seen ten or more times. This rearrangement joins TRBV4-2 to TRBJ2-1; 10 nucleotides agree with TRBD2. The trim removed 4 bases at V and 9 bases at J, leaving 12 bases unmatched. Germline V lookup: CDR1 LGHNA, CDR2 YNFKEQ. The CDR3 consists of 16 residues. Written as DNA, the CDR3 is TGTGCCAGCAGCCTAACCGCTAGCGGGGGTTTGGGTGAGCAGTTCTTC. This gives the protein CASSLTASGGLGEQFF.

Comments on this clonotype: This may arise from a read error, as a much more abundant clone is one base away. This CDR3 is CAILRTQAGANVLTF. In DNA form, the CDR3 reads TGTGCCATCCTCCGAACACAAGCCGGGGCCAACGTCCTGACTTTC. This rearrangement joins TRBV28 to TRBJ2-6, with D uncertain. Trimming took 10 bases from V and 4 from J, leaving 17 bases between them. The CDR3 is 15 amino acids. CDR1 is MDHEN, CDR2 SYDVKM, per germline.